This T cell receptor (beta chain) was obtained from a study of beta chain features in type 1 diabetes. Comment on this clone: Its cognate antigen is unknown.

General observations from the study: TCRB CDR3s from Type 1 diabetes patients were moderately but significantly shorter in all four CD4+ subsets. Sequencing from cDNA could over-represent high-TCR-expressing cells.

Central memory, naive, regulatory and stem cell-like memory CD4+ cells were sorted by CD45RO/CCR7/CD25/CD127/CD95/CD27. Once sorted, every population was more than 95% pure. The trim removed 2 bases at V and 2 bases at J, leaving 3 bases unmatched. This CDR3 has 15 amino acids. CDR1 and CDR2 from the germline V gene are SGDLS and YYNGEE. Investigators reverse transcribed all isolated RNA, so they sequenced expressed TCRB transcripts. The repertoire was sequenced with immunoSEQ multiplex PCR; TCRdb's copy has only in-frame clones and lacks some. The sample has 600,000 or so clones; 9.5% to 15% are singletons.

This TCR came from a man aged 30 to 45 with type 1 diabetes. The V gene is TRBV9, the J gene TRBJ1-2; 10 positions match TRBD1. The sample was naive CD4+ T cells from blood. This chain's CDR3 is CASSVTGGANYGYTF. The CDR3 DNA follows: TGTGCCAGCAGCGTGACAGGGGGCGCAAACTATGGCTACACCTTC.